This TCR beta chain was identified in a study of T-cell memory formation after mild COVID-19. Study context: Clusters were largely donor specific. Study-wide points: A second wave expanding day 15 to 37 was CD4+-biased; contracting clones were balanced. Contracting CD4+ clones sat mainly in CM and EM; CD8+ in EMRA. Pre-infection memory held some responding clones, suggesting pre-existing cross-reactive T cells responded.

V dropped 10 bases and J dropped 2 bases, with 14 bases sitting between them. Per germline, CDR1 KGHDR and CDR2 SFDVKD. This CDR3 contains 13 residues. Worth noting for this clonotype: As yet, its antigen is unknown.

TCRdb independently ran MiXCR on the 5' RACE reads; one entry per CDR3 protein. The table has some 490,000 distinct CDR3 sequences, about 20% seen once. The origin of this receptor is an adult woman who had mild COVID-19 (a few samples of this study predate the infection). Cell type and time point are not known. Sequencing input: PBMCs or a T cell subset sorted from them (not recorded which). The chain combines TRBV24-1 with TRBJ2-7, with a weak D call TRBD1 (5 bases). Written as DNA, the CDR3 is TGTGCCACGGCCGACAGCCCCACCTACGAGCAGTACTTC. It encodes CATADSPTYEQYF.